This entry features one T cell receptor beta chain sequence. The antigen remains unidentified. This sample was taken from a study of T cell repertoires in ileal Crohn's disease. The table came from immunoSEQ multiplex PCR; TCRdb's copy has only in-frame clones and leaves some out. The table records about 60,000 clones, less than 90% of them present only once. The J segment lost 3 bases and the V segment lost 6 bases, leaving 8 bases of the junction unmatched. The CDR3 is 14 residues long. The V gene's germline CDR1 is SQVTM and CDR2 ANQGSEA. Stated time point: neoterminal ileum biopsy at postoperative endoscopy, about 6 months after surgery. Study-level findings and limits: Compared with CD4 T cells, sorted CD8 cells carried more expanded clones.

Material for sequencing was ileal tissue. This chain uses TRBV29-1 with TRBJ1-3; 7 nucleotides agree with TRBD1. The TCR was taken from an adult with Crohn's disease. The CDR3 spells CSVTGPALGNTIYF. In nucleotides, the CDR3 is TGCAGCGTGACAGGGCCAGCGCTTGGAAACACCATATATTTT.